The clone carrying this TCR beta chain was found once. The data were obtained in a study of T cell changes during pregnancy in multiple sclerosis. Clones were read by immunoSEQ multiplex PCR, and TCRdb kept only the in-frame ones, dropping some. The sample holds some 40,000 clones, roughly nine tenths seen once. Germline values: CDR1 SGHTA, CDR2 FQGNSA. The ends lost 4 bases at V and 5 bases at J; junction bases unmatched: 3. The CDR3 loop spans 14 amino acids. The TCR sequence derives from a female donor in good health, enrolled as a control in a pregnancy study. The rearrangement joins TRBV7-2 to TRBJ1-2, with 11 nucleotides matching TRBD1. The sample here was CD4+ T cells from peripheral blood mononuclear cells, taken in the third trimester of pregnancy. The CDR3 region has the DNA TGTGCCAGCAGCTCCGGGACAGGGGGATATGGCTACACCTTC. It translates to CASSSGTGGYGYTF. Full variable domain (remainder filled in from reference TRBV7-2 and TRBJ1-2): GAGVSQSPSNKVTEKGKDVELRCDPISGHTALYWYRQSLGQGLEFLIYFQGNSAPDKSGLPSDRFSAERTGGSVSTLTIQRTQQEDSAVYLCASSSGTGGYGYTFGSGTRLTVV.